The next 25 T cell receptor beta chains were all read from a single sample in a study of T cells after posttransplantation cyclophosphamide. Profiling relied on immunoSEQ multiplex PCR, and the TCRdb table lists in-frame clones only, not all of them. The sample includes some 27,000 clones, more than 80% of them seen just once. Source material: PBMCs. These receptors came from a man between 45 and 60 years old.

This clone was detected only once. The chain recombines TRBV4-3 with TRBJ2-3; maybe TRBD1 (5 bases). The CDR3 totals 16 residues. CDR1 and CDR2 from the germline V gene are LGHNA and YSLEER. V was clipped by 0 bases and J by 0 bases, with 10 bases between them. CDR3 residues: CASSQDPQGSTDTQYF. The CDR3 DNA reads TGCGCCAGCAGCCAAGATCCCCAGGGAAGCACAGATACGCAGTATTTT.

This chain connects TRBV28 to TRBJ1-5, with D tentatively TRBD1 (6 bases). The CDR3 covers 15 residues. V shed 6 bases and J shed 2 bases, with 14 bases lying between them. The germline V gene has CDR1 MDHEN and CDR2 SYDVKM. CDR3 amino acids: CASSLGARGNQPQHF. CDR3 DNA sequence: TGTGCCAGCAGCTTGGGGGCGAGAGGCAATCAGCCCCAGCATTTT.

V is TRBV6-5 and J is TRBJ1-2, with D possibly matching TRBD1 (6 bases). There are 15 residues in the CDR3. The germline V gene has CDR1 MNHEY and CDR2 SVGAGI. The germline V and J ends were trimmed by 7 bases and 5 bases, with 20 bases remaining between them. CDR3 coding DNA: TGTGCCAGCAACGGAGTCCGGACAGCGAGTTATGGCTACACCTTC. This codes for CASNGVRTASYGYTF.

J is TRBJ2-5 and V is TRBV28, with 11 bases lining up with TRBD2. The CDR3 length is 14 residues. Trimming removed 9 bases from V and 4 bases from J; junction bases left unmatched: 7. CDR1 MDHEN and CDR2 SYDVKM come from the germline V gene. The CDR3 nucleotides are TGTGCCAGTGGGACTAGCGGATTTTCAGAGACCCAGTACTTC. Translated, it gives CASGTSGFSETQYF.

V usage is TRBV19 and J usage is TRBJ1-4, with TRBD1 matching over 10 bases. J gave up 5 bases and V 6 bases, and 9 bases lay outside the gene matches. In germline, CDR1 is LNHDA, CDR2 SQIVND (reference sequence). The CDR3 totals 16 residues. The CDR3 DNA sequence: TGTGCCAGTAGGCCCCCGACAGGGGGCCTCAATGAAAAACTGTTTTTT. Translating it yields CASRPPTGGLNEKLFF.

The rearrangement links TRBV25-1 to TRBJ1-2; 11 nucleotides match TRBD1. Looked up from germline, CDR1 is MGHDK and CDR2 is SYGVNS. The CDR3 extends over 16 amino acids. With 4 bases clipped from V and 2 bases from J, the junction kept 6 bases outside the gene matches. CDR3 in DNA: TGTGCCAGCAGTGCAAGGACAGGGGGCGCGAACTATGGCTACACCTTC. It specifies CASSARTGGANYGYTF.

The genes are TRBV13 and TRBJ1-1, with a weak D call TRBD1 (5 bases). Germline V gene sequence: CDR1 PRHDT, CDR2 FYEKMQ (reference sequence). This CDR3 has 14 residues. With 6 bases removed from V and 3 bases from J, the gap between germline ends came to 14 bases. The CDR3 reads CASSYATVYTEAFF. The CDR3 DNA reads TGTGCCAGCAGTTACGCGACAGTGTACACTGAAGCTTTCTTT.

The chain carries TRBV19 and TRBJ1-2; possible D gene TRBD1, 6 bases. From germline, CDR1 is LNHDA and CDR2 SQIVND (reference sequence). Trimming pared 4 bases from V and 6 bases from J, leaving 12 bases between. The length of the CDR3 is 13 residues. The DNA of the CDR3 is TGTGCCAGTAGTACCGACAGGATTAATGGCTACACCTTC. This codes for CASSTDRINGYTF. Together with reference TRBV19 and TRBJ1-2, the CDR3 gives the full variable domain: DGGITQSPKYLFRKEGQNVTLSCEQNLNHDAMYWYRQDPGQGLRLIYYSQIVNDFQKGDIAEGYSVSREKKESFPLTVTSAQKNPTAFYLCASSTDRINGYTFGSGTRLTVV.

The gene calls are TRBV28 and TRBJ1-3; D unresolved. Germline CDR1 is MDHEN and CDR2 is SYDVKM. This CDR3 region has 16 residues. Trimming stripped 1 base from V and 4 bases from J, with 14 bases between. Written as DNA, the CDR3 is TGTGCCAGCAGTTTATCGGGAGTCAACGGCGGAAACACCATATATTTT. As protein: CASSLSGVNGGNTIYF.

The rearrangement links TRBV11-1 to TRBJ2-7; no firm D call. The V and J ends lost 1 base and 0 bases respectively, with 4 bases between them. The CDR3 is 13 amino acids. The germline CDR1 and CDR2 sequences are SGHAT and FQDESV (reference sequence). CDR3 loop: CASSLGASYEQYF. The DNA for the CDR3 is TGTGCCAGCAGCTTAGGAGCCTCCTACGAGCAGTACTTC.

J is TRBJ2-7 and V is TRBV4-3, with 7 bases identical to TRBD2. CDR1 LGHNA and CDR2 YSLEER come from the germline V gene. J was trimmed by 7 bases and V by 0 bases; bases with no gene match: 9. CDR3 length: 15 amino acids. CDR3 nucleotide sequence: TGCGCCAGCAGCCAAGATCTGGGGGGGTCGGGGGAGCAGTACTTC. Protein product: CASSQDLGGSGEQYF.

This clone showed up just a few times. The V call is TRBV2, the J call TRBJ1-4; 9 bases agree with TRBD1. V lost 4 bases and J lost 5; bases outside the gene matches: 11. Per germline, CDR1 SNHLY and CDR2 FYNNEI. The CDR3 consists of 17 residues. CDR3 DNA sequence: TGTGCCAGCAGTGCTCGACCGGGACAGGGAGGGAATGAAAAACTGTTTTTT. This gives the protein CASSARPGQGGNEKLFF.

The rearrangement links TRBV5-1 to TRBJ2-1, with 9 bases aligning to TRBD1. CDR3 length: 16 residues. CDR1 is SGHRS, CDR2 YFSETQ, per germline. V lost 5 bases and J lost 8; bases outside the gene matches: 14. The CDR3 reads CASRRQPGQGPDEQFF. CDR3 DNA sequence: TGCGCCAGCAGAAGGCAGCCGGGACAGGGCCCCGATGAGCAGTTCTTC.

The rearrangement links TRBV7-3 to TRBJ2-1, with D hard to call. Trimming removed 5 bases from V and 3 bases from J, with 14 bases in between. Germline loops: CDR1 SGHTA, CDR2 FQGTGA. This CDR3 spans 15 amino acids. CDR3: CASSPTQARYNEQFF. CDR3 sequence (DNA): TGTGCCAGCAGCCCTACCCAAGCCCGCTACAATGAGCAGTTCTTC.

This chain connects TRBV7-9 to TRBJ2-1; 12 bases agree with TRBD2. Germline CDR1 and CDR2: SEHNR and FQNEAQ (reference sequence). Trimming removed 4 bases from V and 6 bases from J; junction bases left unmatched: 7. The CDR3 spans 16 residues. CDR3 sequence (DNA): TGTGCCAGCAGCTCCTGGGCTAGCGGGAGGGTCAATGAGCAGTTCTTC. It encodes CASSSWASGRVNEQFF.

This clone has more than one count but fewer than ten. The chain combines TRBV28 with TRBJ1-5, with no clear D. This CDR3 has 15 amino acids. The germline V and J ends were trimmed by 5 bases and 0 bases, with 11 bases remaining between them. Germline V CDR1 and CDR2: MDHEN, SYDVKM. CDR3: CASSPVLYSNQPQHF. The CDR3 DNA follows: TGTGCCAGCAGTCCGGTCCTTTATAGCAATCAGCCCCAGCATTTT.

The CDR3 coding sequence is TGTGCCAGTACTTCCGCCGACAGGGCTTCACCCCTCCACTTT. As protein: CASTSADRASPLHF. V gene TRBV19 combines with J gene TRBJ1-6, with 7 bases fitting TRBD1. The V segment lost 7 bases and the J segment 9 bases; nucleotides outside the gene matches: 9. Per the germline V gene, CDR1 is LNHDA and CDR2 is SQIVND (reference sequence). The CDR3 has 14 amino acids.

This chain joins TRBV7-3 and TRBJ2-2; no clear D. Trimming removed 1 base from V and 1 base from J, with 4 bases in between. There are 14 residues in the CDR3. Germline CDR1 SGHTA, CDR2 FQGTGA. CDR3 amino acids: CASSLIMNTGELFF. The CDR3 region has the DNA TGTGCCAGCAGCTTAATTATGAACACCGGGGAGCTGTTTTTT.

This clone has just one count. CDR3 in amino acids: CASSDGTGHNQPQHF. The CDR3 DNA reads TGTGCCAGCAGCGACGGGACAGGGCACAATCAGCCCCAGCATTTT. The genes are TRBV21-1 and TRBJ1-5; TRBD1 is the table's D call and was not checked against the DNA. TRBV21-1 is a pseudogene. The CDR3 runs to 15 residues.

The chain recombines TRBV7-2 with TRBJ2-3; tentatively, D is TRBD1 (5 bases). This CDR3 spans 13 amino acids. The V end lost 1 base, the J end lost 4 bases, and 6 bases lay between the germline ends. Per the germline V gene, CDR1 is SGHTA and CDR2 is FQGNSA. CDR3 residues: CASSLEGSDTQYF. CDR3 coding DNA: TGTGCCAGCAGCTTAGAGGGGTCAGATACGCAGTATTTT.

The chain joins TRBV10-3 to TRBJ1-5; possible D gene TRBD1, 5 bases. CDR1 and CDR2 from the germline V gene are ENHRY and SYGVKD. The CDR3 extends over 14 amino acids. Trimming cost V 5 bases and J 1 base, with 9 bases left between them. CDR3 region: CAISIQGSNQPQHF. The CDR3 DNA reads TGTGCCATCAGTATTCAGGGAAGCAATCAGCCCCAGCATTTT.

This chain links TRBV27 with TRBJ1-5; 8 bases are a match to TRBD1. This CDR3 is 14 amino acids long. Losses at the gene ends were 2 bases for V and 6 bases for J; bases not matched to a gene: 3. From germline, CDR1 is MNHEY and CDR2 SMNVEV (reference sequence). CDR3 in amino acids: CASSLITGGQPQHF. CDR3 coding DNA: TGTGCCAGCAGTTTAATCACAGGGGGTCAGCCCCAGCATTTT.

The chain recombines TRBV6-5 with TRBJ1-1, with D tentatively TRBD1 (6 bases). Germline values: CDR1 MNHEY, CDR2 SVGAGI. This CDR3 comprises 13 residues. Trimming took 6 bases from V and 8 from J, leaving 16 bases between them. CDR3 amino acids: CASSRFRGYEAFF. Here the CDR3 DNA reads TGTGCCAGCAGCAGATTTAGGGGGTACGAAGCTTTCTTT.

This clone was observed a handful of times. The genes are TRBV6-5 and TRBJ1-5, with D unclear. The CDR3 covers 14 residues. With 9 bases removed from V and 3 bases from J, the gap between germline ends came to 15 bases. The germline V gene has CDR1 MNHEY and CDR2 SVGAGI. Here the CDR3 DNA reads TGTGCCAGGCCTGGAGGGCAGACCAATCAGCCCCAGCATTTT. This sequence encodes CARPGGQTNQPQHF.

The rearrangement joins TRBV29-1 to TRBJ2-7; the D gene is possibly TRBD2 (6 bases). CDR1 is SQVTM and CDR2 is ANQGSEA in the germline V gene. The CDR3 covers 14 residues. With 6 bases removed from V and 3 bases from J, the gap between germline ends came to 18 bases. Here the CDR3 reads CSVRRDGFSYEQYF. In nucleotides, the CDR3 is TGCAGCGTCCGGAGGGACGGATTCAGCTACGAGCAGTACTTC.